These 13 T cell receptor beta chains share one sample of origin, sequenced in a study of neurological immune-mediated disorders. TCRdb called the 5' RACE reads again in MiXCR, with one record for every CDR3 protein. The sample holds fewer than 55,000 distinct CDR3 sequences, more than 8.5% seen once. Time point denoted: longitudinal time-point 1 (baseline). The sample was PBMCs. The receptor source for this set is a woman in her thirties or forties in good health.

This clonotype was picked up many times. The chain links TRBV20-1 to TRBJ2-1; TRBD2 aligns across 15 bases. Per the germline V gene, CDR1 is DFQATT and CDR2 is SNEGSKA (reference sequence). V lost 5 bases to trimming and J lost 8 bases; unmatched junction nucleotides: 4. The length of the CDR3 is 14 residues. The CDR3 nucleotides read TGCAGTGCTCCCGGGACTAGCGGGAGGTATGAGCAGTTCTTC. Amino acids: CSAPGTSGRYEQFF.

This clonotype was observed at least ten times. V usage is TRBV7-2 and J usage is TRBJ2-7; the D is unclear. Per the germline V gene, CDR1 is SGHTA and CDR2 is FQGNSA. CDR3 length equals 11 residues. With 6 bases removed from V and 6 bases from J, the gap between germline ends came to 9 bases. This chain's CDR3 is CASSLRLEQYF. The CDR3 DNA sequence: TGTGCCAGCAGTTTAAGGCTCGAGCAGTACTTC.

This clonotype was seen ten or more times. The genes are TRBV20-1 and TRBJ2-3; 8 nucleotides align to TRBD2. The CDR3 has 14 amino acids. Germline V gene data show CDR1 as DFQATT and CDR2 as SNEGSKA (reference sequence). The ends lost 6 bases at V and 4 bases at J; junction bases unmatched: 9. This chain's CDR3 is CSAVRGGRSDTQYF. In DNA form, the CDR3 reads TGCAGTGCCGTACGGGGCGGGAGGTCAGATACGCAGTATTTT.

The chain employs TRBV6-2 or TRBV6-3 and TRBJ2-7; 8 nucleotides agree with TRBD1. The CDR3 has 15 amino acids. The junction had 5 bases not matched to a gene; V was cut back by 2 bases and J by 2 bases. Germline assignment: CDR1 MNHEY and CDR2 SVGEGT. The CDR3 here is CASSYRGQGAYEQYF. CDR3 bases: TGTGCCAGCAGTTACCGTGGACAGGGCGCCTACGAGCAGTACTTC.

In this sample, this clonotype turned up many times. This chain uses TRBV7-2 with TRBJ2-1; no definite D call. CDR3 length equals 14 residues. Germline V CDR1 and CDR2: SGHTA, FQGNSA. Trimming removed 5 bases from V and 0 bases from J, with 8 bases in between. CDR3 nucleotide sequence: TGTGCCAGCAGCCTAGTGAGCTCCTACAATGAGCAGTTCTTC. This gives the protein CASSLVSSYNEQFF. The full variable domain, completed using reference TRBV7-2 and TRBJ2-1, is GAGVSQSPSNKVTEKGKDVELRCDPISGHTALYWYRQSLGQGLEFLIYFQGNSAPDKSGLPSDRFSAERTGGSVSTLTIQRTQQEDSAVYLCASSLVSSYNEQFFGPGTRLTVL.

For this clonotype: Germline and junction disagree at one end, which may indicate a read error. V usage is TRBV7-3 and J usage is TRBJ1-2, with no clear D. The CDR3 sequence is 17 residues long. Germline V gives CDR1 SGHTA, CDR2 FQGTGA. This chain's CDR3 is CASSFFPAGEVDYGYTF. CDR3 in DNA: TGTGCCAGCAGCTTCTTCCCAGCCGGGGAGGTCGACTATGGGTACACCTTC.

This clonotype has a count of ten or more. This chain uses TRBV18 with TRBJ2-1; tentatively, D is TRBD2 (6 bases). Germline CDR1 KGHSH, CDR2 LQKENI. V was clipped by 3 bases and J by 0 bases, with 9 bases between them. There are 15 residues in the CDR3. CDR3: CASSPGLSSYNEQFF. Written as DNA, the CDR3 is TGTGCCAGCTCACCCGGACTAAGCTCCTACAATGAGCAGTTCTTC.

This clonotype is medium-sized (0.01 to 0.1%) in the sample. The chain has TRBV20-1 and TRBJ2-1; tentative D call: TRBD2 (6 bases). The CDR3 has 15 amino acids. Germline CDR1 reads DFQATT; CDR2 reads SNEGSKA (reference sequence). Between the trimmed V and J ends, which lost 6 bases and 3 bases, there was a span of 18 bases. CDR3 DNA: TGCAGTGCAAACCAGGGAGGTTACAACTACAATGAGCAGTTCTTC. Amino acid sequence: CSANQGGYNYNEQFF.

In this sample, this clonotype turned up many times. This chain uses TRBV7-2 with TRBJ1-1; 7 nucleotides line up with TRBD1. V lost 4 bases, J lost 5 bases, and 7 bases stayed unmatched. The CDR3 runs to 14 residues. Germline V gene data show CDR1 as SGHTA and CDR2 as FQGNSA. The CDR3 protein is CASSWGDSRTEAFF. The CDR3 coding sequence is TGTGCCAGCAGCTGGGGGGACAGCAGAACTGAAGCTTTCTTT.

Ten or more counts support this clonotype. The rearrangement uses TRBV29-1 and TRBJ2-7, with 15 bases aligning to TRBD2. V shed 7 bases, J shed 6 bases, and the junction held 16 bases outside the gene matches. The CDR3 has 17 residues. Germline CDR1 SQVTM, CDR2 ANQGSEA. The chain's CDR3 is CSAELLGLAGGPVEQYF. Written as DNA, the CDR3 is TGCAGCGCCGAACTCCTGGGACTAGCGGGGGGTCCGGTCGAGCAGTACTTC.

The gene calls are TRBV2 and TRBJ2-6, with TRBD1 as a possible D gene (6 bases). CDR3 length: 15 amino acids. CDR1 is SNHLY and CDR2 is FYNNEI in the germline V gene. V gave up 5 bases and J gave up 8 bases, with 16 bases separating them. Written as DNA, the CDR3 is TGTGCCAGCAGTACCCCCAATACAGGGACCAACGTCCTGACTTTC. It translates to CASSTPNTGTNVLTF.

This clonotype was observed a few times. The rearrangement joins TRBV10-3 to TRBJ2-7, with TRBD1 as a possible D gene (7 bases). The CDR3 extends over 11 amino acids. Per the germline V gene, CDR1 is ENHRY and CDR2 is SYGVKD. V shed 11 bases and J shed 3 bases, with 11 bases lying between them. For the CDR3, the DNA is TGTGCCGCGGGACAGCTCTACGAGCAGTACTTC. The encoded protein is CAAGQLYEQYF.

The count of this clonotype is one. The V gene is TRBV5-1, the J gene TRBJ2-3; 9 bases fit TRBD2. Germline V CDR1 and CDR2: SGHRS, YFSETQ. The CDR3 covers 15 residues. V shed 8 bases and J 2 bases; nucleotides not matched to a gene: 9. CDR3 sequence: CASPTLAGSTDTQYF. For the CDR3, the DNA is TGCGCCAGTCCAACTCTAGCGGGATCCACAGATACGCAGTATTTT. The whole variable domain, remainder taken from reference TRBV5-1 and TRBJ2-3, is KAGVTQTPRYLIKTRGQQVTLSCSPISGHRSVSWYQQTPGQGLQFLFEYFSETQRNKGNFPGRFSGRQFSNSRSEMNVSTLELGDSALYLCASPTLAGSTDTQYFGPGTRLTVL.